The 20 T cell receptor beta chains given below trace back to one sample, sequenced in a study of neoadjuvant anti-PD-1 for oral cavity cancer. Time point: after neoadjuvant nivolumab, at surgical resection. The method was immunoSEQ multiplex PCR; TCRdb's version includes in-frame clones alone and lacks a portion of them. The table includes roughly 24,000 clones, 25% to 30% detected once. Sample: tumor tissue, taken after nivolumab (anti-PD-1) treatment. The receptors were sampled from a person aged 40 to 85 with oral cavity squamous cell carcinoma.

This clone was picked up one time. The CDR3 region is CASSPGNNSPLHF. For the CDR3, the DNA is TGTGCCAGCAGCCCCGGAAACAATTCACCCCTCCACTTT. J is TRBJ1-6 and V is TRBV7-8; D not resolved. This CDR3 has 13 residues. Trimming cost V 5 bases and J 7 bases, with 9 bases left between them. Germline V lookup: CDR1 SGHVS, CDR2 FQNEAQ.

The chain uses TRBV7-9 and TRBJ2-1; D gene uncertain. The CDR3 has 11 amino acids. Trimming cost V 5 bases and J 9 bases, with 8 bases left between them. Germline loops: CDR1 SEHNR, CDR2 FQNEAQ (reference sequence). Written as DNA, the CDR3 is TGTGCCAGCAGCCCCCGGGCTGAGCAGTTCTTC. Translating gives CASSPRAEQFF.

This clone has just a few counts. CDR3 region: CASSLVPGPYEQYF. The CDR3 nucleotides are TGTGCCAGCAGCTTGGTTCCAGGCCCCTACGAGCAGTACTTC. This sequence joins TRBV5-4 and TRBJ2-7; D is ambiguous. V dropped 0 bases and J dropped 2 bases, with 9 bases sitting between them. CDR1 SGHNT and CDR2 YYREEE come from the germline V gene (reference sequence). The CDR3 covers 14 residues.

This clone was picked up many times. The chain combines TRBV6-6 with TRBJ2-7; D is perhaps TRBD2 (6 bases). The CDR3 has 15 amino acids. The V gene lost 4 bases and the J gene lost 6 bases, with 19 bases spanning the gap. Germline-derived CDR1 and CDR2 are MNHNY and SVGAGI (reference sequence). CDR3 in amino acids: CASSLAGILTSEQYF. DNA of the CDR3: TGTGCCAGCAGTTTGGCGGGGATACTTACGTCCGAGCAGTACTTC.

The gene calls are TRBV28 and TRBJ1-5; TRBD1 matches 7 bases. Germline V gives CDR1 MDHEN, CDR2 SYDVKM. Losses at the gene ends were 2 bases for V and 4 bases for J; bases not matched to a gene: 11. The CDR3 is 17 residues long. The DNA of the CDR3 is TGTGCCAGCAGTTTAACTGTGACAGGGTGGGGTAATCAGCCCCAGCATTTT. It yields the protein CASSLTVTGWGNQPQHF.

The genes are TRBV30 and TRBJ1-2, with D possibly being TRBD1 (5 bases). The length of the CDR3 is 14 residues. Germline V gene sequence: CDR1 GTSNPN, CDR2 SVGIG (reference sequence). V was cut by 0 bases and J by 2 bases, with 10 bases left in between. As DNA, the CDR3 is TGTGCCTGGAGTGTTAGGGGCCGAAACTATGGCTACACCTTC. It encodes CAWSVRGRNYGYTF.

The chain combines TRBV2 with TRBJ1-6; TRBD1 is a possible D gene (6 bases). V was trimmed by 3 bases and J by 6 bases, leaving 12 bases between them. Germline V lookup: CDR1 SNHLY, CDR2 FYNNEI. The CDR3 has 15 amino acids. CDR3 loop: CASSDGGQLNSPLHF. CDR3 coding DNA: TGTGCCAGCAGTGACGGGGGCCAACTTAATTCACCCCTCCACTTT.

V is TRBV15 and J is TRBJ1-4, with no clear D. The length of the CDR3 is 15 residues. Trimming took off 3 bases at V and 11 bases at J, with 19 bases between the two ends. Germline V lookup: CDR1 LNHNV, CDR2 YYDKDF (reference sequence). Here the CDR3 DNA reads TGTGCCACCAGCAGCAACTTATTAACGGGGAATAAACTGTTTTTT. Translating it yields CATSSNLLTGNKLFF.

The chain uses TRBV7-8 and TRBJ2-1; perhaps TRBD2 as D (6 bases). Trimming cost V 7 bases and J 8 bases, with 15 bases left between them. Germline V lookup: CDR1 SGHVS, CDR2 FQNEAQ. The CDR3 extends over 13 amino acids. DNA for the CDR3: TGTGCCAGCACCCGGCGCAGGGACTATGAGCAGTTCTTC. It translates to CASTRRRDYEQFF.

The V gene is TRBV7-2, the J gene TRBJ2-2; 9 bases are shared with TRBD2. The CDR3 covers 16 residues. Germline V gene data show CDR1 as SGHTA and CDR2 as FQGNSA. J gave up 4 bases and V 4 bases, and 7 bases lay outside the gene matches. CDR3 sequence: CASSYPSGIGTGELFF. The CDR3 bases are TGTGCCAGCAGCTACCCTAGCGGGATAGGCACCGGGGAGCTGTTTTTT.

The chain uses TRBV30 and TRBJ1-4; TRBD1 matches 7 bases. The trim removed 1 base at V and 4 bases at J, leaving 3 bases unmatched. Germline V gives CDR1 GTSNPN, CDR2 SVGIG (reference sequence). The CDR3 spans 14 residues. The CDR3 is CAWSGDSLNEKLFF. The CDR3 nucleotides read TGTGCCTGGAGTGGGGACAGCCTTAATGAAAAACTGTTTTTT.

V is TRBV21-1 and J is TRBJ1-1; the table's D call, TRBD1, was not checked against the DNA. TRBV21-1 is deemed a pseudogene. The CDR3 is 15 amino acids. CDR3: CASSKKDRGNTEAFF. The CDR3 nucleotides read TGTGCCAGCAGCAAAAAGGACAGGGGGAACACTGAAGCTTTCTTT.

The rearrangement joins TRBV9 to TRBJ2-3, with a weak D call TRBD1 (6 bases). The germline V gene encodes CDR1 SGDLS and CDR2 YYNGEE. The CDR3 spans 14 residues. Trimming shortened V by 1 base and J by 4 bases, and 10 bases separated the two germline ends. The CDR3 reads CASSVRPGADTQYF. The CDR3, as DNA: TGTGCCAGCAGCGTACGACCAGGGGCAGATACGCAGTATTTT.

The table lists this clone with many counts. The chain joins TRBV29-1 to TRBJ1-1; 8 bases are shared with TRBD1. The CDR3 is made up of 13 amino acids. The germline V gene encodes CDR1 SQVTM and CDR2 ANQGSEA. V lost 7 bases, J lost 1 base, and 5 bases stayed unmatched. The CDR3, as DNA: TGCAGCGCCTCGGGACAGGAGAACACTGAAGCTTTCTTT. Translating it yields CSASGQENTEAFF.

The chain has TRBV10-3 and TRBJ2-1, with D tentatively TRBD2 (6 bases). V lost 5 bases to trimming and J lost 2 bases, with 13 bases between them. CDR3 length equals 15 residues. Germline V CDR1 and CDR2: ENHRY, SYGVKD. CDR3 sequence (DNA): TGTGCCATCAGTACCCTCGGGGGAGCCTACAATGAGCAGTTCTTC. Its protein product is CAISTLGGAYNEQFF.

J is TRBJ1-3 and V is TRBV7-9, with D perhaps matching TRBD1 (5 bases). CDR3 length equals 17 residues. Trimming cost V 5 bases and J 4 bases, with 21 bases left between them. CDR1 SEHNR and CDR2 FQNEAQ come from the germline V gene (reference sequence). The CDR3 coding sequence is TGTGCCAGCAGCCACCTGGTACCAGGGAGAGGAGGAAACACCATATATTTT. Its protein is CASSHLVPGRGGNTIYF.

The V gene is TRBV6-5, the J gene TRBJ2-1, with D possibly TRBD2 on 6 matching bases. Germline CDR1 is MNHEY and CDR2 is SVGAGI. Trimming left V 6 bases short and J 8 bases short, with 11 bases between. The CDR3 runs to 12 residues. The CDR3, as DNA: TGTGCCAGCAGCGGGAGCGGCTATGAGCAGTTCTTC. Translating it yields CASSGSGYEQFF.

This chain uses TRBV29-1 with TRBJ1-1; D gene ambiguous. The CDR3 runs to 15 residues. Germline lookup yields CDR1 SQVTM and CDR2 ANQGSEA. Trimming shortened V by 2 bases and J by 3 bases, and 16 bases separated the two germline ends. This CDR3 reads CSVERVSVGDTEAFF. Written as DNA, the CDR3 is TGCAGCGTTGAACGGGTATCGGTTGGGGACACTGAAGCTTTCTTT. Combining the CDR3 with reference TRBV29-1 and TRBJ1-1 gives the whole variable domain SAVISQKPSRDICQRGTSLTIQCQVDSQVTMMFWYRQQPGQSLTLIATANQGSEATYESGFVIDKFPISRPNLTFSTLTVSNMSPEDSSIYLCSVERVSVGDTEAFFGQGTRLTVV.

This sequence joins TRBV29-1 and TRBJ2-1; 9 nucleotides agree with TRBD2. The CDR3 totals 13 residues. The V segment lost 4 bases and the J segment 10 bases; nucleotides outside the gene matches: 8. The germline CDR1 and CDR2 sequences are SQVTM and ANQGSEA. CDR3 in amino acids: CSVVLLAGEEQFF. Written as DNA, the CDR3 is TGCAGCGTTGTATTATTAGCGGGGGAGGAGCAGTTCTTC.

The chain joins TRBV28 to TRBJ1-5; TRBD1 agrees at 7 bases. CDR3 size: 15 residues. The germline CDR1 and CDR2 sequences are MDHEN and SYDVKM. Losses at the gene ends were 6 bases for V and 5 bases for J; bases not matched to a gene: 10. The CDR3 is CASRKLTGNYQPQHF. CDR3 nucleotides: TGTGCCAGCAGGAAACTGACAGGGAACTATCAGCCCCAGCATTTT.